Below, 5 T cell receptor beta chains from the same sample are listed, as sequenced in a study of cytomegalovirus exposure and HLA in healthy donors. PCR involved 60 Vbeta and 13 Jbeta primers. Method: immunoSEQ multiplex PCR; TCRdb's copy keeps in-frame clones and lacks some. The table lists approximately 110,000 clones, roughly four fifths of them singletons. Sequencing was performed on PBMCs. Source of these receptors: a woman aged 55 to 70 in good health and CMV-seropositive.

This chain uses TRBV5-6 with TRBJ1-6; D unresolved. V was shortened by 3 bases and J by 10 bases, with 17 bases between the two germline ends. From germline, CDR1 is SGHDT and CDR2 YYEEEE. The CDR3 covers 15 residues. In DNA form, the CDR3 reads TGTGCCAGCAGCTCCCGGACGGAGGGCCTGTCACCCCTCCACTTT. It yields the protein CASSSRTEGLSPLHF.

In this sample, this clone turned up a few times. The CDR3 spells CASSFSRNTEAFF. The CDR3 bases are TGTGCCAGCAGCTTCTCGAGGAACACTGAAGCTTTCTTT. The chain carries TRBV7-2 and TRBJ1-1; D gene ambiguous. There are 13 residues in the CDR3. Trimming took off 3 bases at V and 1 base at J, with 6 bases between the two ends. The V gene's germline CDR1 is SGHTA and CDR2 FQGNSA.

V is TRBV5-4 and J is TRBJ2-3; possible D gene TRBD1, 5 bases. V lost 1 base and J lost 0, with 9 bases in between. Germline CDR1 reads SGHNT; CDR2 reads YYREEE (reference sequence). CDR3 length: 15 amino acids. CDR3 bases: TGTGCCAGCAGCTTGCGGGCAGGGAGCACAGATACGCAGTATTTT. Translation gives CASSLRAGSTDTQYF.

V and J are TRBV5-1 and TRBJ1-2; 7 bases are shared with TRBD1. V trimming: 5 bases; J trimming: 6 bases; junction bases outside the gene matches: 7. The CDR3 loop spans 13 amino acids. Germline values: CDR1 SGHRS, CDR2 YFSETQ. The CDR3 spells CASRGTEKDGYTF. The CDR3 nucleotides are TGCGCCAGCAGGGGGACAGAGAAAGATGGCTACACCTTC.

In this sample, this clone turned up once. This chain links TRBV5-1 with TRBJ2-3; tentatively, D is TRBD2 (6 bases). Germline V lookup: CDR1 SGHRS, CDR2 YFSETQ. The CDR3 sequence is 15 residues long. The germline V and J ends were trimmed by 1 base and 6 bases, with 15 bases remaining between them. The CDR3, as DNA: TGCGCCAGCAGCTTGATAAGTAGCGGAGGCGATACGCAGTATTTT. The encoded protein is CASSLISSGGDTQYF.